This T cell receptor beta chain came from a study of shared clonotypes between healthy human individuals. Study-level information: Three plates were used per donor for CD4 naive, three for CD4 memory, two for CD8 naive and one for CD8 memory.

Using immunoSEQ multiplex PCR, the repertoire was profiled, and TCRdb retains in-frame clones only, with some absent. Here the sample spans around 1.4 million clones, about 98.5% being singletons. General study results and limits: Although depth was large, rarefaction showed that sequencing of the sorted subsets was incomplete. When compared with the clonotypes that were shared by all four sorted-subset donors, the non-shared clonotypes turned out to have lower generation probabilities.

Remarks on this clone: The target antigen is unknown.

Sequenced: naive CD4+ T cells sorted from blood. Subset given: CD45RA+ positively selected. The receptor was isolated from a man between 25 and 39 years old in good health.

The CDR3 region is CASSESGTGNGELFF. As DNA, the CDR3 is TGTGCCAGCAGTGAAAGCGGGACAGGGAACGGGGAGCTGTTTTTT. This sequence joins TRBV2 and TRBJ2-2; 9 bases fit TRBD1. The V and J ends lost 2 bases and 7 bases, in that order; junction bases with no gene match: 5. The CDR3 contains 15 residues. CDR1 and CDR2 (germline): SNHLY, FYNNEI. The full variable domain, completed using reference TRBV2 and TRBJ2-2, is EPEVTQTPSHQVTQMGQEVILRCVPISNHLYFYWYRQILGQKVEFLVSFYNNEISEKSEIFDDQFSVERPDGSNFTLKIRSTKLEDSAMYFCASSESGTGNGELFFGEGSRLTVL.